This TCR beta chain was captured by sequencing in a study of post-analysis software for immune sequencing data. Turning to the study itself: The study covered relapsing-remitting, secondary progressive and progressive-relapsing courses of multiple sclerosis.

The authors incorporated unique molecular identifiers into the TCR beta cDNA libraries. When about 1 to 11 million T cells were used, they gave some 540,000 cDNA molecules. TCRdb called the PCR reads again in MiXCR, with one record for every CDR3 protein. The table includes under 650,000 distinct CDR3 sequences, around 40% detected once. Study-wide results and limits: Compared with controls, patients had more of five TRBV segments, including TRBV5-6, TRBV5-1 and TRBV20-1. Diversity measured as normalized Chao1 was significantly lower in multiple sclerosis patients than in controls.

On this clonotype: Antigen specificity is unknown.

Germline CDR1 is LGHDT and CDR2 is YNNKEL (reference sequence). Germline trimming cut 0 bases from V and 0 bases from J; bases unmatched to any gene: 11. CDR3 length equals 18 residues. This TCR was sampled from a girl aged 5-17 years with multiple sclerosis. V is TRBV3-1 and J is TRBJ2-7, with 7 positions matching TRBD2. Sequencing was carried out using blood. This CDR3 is CASSQDGVLAASSYEQYF. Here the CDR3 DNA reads TGTGCCAGCAGCCAAGATGGGGTTCTAGCGGCCAGCTCCTACGAGCAGTACTTC.